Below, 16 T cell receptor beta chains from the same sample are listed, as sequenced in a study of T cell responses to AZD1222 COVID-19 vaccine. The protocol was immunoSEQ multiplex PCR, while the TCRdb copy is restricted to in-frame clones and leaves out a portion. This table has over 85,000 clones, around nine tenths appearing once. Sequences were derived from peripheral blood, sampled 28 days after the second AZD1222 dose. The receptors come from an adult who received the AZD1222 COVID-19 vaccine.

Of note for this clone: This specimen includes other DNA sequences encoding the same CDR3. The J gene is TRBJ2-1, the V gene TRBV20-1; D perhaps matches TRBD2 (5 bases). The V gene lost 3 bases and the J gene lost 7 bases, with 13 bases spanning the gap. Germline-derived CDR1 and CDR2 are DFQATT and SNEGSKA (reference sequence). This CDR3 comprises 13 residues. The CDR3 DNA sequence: TGCAGTGCTAGTGGGAGTCGAGATAATGAGCAGTTCTTC. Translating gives CSASGSRDNEQFF.

DNA for the CDR3: TGTGCCTGGGACAGACAGACGAACACTGAAGCTTTCTTT. Its protein product is CAWDRQTNTEAFF. V gene TRBV30 combines with J gene TRBJ1-1; weak D call: TRBD1 (5 bases). With 5 bases removed from V and 1 base from J, the gap between germline ends came to 11 bases. Germline CDR1 and CDR2: GTSNPN and SVGIG (reference sequence). The CDR3 runs 13 residues.

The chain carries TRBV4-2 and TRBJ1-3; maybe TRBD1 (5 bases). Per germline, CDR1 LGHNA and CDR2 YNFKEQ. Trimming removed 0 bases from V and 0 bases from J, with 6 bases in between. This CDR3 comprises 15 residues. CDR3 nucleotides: TGTGCCAGCAGCCAAGACCAGGGCTCTGGAAACACCATATATTTT. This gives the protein CASSQDQGSGNTIYF.

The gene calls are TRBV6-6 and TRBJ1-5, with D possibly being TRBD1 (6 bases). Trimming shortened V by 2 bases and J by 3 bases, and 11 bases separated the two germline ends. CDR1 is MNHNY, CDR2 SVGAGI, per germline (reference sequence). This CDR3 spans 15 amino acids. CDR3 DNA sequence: TGTGCCAGCAGTTACGTCCAGGGGAACAATCAGCCCCAGCATTTT. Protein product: CASSYVQGNNQPQHF.

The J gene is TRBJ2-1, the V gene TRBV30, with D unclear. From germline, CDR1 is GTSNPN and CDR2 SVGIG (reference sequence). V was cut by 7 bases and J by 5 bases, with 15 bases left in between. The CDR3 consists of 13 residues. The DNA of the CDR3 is TGTGCCTTTCTGGCGGTGCTGAACAATGAGCAGTTCTTC. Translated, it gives CAFLAVLNNEQFF.

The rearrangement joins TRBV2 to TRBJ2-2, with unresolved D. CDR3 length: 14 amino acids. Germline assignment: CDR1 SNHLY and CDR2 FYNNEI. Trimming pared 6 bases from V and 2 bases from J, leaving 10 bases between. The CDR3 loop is CASRMSSNTGELFF. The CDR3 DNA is TGTGCCAGCAGGATGTCTTCTAACACCGGGGAGCTGTTTTTT.

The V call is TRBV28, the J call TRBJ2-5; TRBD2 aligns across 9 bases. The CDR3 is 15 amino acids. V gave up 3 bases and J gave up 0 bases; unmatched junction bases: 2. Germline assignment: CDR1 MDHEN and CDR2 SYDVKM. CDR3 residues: CASSFAGGNQETQYF. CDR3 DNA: TGTGCCAGCAGTTTTGCGGGAGGGAACCAAGAGACCCAGTACTTC.

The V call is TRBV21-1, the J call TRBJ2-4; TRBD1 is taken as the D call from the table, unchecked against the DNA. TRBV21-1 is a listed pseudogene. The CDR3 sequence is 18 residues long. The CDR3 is CARLSGTLRLLAKNIQYF. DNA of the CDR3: TGTGCCAGACTTTCTGGGACACTCAGACTTCTAGCCAAAAACATTCAGTACTTC.

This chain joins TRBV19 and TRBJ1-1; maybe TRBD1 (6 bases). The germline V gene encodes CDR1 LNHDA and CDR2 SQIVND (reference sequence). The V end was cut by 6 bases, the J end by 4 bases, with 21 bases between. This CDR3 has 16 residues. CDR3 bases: TGTGCCAGTAGGCTCAGTCGGGCAGGGGCTAGCACTGAAGCTTTCTTT. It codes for CASRLSRAGASTEAFF.

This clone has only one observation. CDR3 loop: CASSLGGPLHF. CDR3 coding DNA: TGTGCCAGCAGCCTAGGAGGGCCCCTCCACTTT. This chain uses TRBV4-2 with TRBJ1-6; D ambiguous. The germline CDR1 and CDR2 sequences are LGHNA and YNFKEQ. Trimming cost V 4 bases and J 13 bases, with 8 bases left between them. The CDR3 is made up of 11 amino acids.

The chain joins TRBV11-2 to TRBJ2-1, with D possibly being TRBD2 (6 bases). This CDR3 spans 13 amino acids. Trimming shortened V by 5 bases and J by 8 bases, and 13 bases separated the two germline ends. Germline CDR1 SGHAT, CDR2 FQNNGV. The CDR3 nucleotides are TGTGCCAGCAGCCCCTCTGGGGGGTATGAGCAGTTCTTC. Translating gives CASSPSGGYEQFF.

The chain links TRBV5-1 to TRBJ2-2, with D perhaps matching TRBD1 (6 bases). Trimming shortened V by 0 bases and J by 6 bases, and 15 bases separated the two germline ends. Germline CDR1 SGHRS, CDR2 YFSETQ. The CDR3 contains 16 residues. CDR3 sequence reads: CASSLAQGTFPGELFF. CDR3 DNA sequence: TGCGCCAGCAGCTTGGCCCAGGGGACCTTCCCCGGGGAGCTGTTTTTT.

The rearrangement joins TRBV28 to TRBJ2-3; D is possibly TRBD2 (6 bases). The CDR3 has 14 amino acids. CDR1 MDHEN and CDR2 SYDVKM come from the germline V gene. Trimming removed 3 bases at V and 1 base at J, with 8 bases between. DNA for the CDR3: TGTGCCAGCAGTTTCTTAGCGGGCACAGATACGCAGTATTTT. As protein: CASSFLAGTDTQYF.

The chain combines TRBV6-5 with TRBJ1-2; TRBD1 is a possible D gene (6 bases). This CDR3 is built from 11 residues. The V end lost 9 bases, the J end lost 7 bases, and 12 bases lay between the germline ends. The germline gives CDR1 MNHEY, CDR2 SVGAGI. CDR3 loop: CASFRGSGYTF. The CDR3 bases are TGTGCCAGTTTTAGGGGGTCTGGCTACACCTTC.

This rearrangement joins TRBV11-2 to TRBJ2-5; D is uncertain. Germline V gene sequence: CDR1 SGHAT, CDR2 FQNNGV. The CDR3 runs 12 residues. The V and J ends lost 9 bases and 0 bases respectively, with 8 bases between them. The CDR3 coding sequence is TGTGCCAGTAAAGGGAACCAAGAGACCCAGTACTTC. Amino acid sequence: CASKGNQETQYF.

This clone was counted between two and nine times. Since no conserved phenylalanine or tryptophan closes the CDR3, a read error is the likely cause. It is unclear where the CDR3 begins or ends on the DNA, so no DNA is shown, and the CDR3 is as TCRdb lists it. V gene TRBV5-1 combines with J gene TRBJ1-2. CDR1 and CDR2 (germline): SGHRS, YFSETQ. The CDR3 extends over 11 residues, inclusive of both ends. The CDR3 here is CASSVRVTGLL.